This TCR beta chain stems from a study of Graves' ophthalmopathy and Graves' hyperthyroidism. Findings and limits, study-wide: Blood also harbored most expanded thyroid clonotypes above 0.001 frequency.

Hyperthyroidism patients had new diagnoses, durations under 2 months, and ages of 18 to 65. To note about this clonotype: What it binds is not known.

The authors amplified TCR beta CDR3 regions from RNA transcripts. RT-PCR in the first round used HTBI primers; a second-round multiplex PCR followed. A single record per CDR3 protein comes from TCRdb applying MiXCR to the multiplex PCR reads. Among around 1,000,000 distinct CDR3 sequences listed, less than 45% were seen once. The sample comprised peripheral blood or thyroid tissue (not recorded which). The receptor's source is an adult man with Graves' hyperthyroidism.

CDR3 sequence reads: CASGQRNQPQHF. The CDR3 coding sequence is TGTGCCAGCGGCCAGAGAAATCAGCCCCAGCATTTT. The chain carries TRBV25-1 and TRBJ1-5; D is uncertain. Deletions cut 8 bases from V and 4 bases from J, with 9 bases between. CDR3 length: 12 amino acids. Germline CDR1 is MGHDK and CDR2 is SYGVNS.